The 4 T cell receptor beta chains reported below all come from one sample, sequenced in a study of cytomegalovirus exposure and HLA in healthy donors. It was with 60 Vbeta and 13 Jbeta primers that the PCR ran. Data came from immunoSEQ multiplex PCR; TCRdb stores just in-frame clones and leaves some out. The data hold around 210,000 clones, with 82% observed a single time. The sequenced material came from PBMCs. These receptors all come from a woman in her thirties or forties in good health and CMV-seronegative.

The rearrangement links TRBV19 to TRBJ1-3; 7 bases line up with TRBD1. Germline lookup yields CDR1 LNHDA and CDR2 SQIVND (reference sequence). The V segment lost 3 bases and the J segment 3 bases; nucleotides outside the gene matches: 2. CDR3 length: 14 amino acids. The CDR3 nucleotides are TGTGCCAGTAGTATCAGGGGGAATGGAAACACCATATATTTT. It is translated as CASSIRGNGNTIYF.

This CDR3 reads CASSLSATNYEQYF. CDR3 coding DNA: TGTGCCAGCAGTTTATCAGCGACCAACTACGAGCAGTACTTC. This chain joins TRBV27 and TRBJ2-7; unclear D gene. Per germline, CDR1 MNHEY and CDR2 SMNVEV (reference sequence). Trimming removed 0 bases from V and 3 bases from J, with 9 bases in between. The CDR3 totals 14 residues.

The CDR3 sequence: CASSYSGENYGYTF. The CDR3 DNA is TGTGCCAGTAGTTATTCGGGGGAGAACTATGGCTACACCTTC. V usage is TRBV19 and J usage is TRBJ1-2, with D maybe TRBD1 (5 bases). The length of the CDR3 is 14 residues. Germline V gene sequence: CDR1 LNHDA, CDR2 SQIVND (reference sequence). The V and J ends lost 5 bases and 2 bases respectively, with 12 bases between them.

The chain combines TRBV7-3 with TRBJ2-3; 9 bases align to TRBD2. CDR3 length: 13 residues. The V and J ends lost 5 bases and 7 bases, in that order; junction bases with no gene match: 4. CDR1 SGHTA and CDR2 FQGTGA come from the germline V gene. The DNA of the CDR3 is TGTGCCAGCAGCGCGGGAGGGGTAAATACGCAGTATTTT. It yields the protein CASSAGGVNTQYF.